Sequencing of this T cell receptor (beta chain) was carried out in a study of technical replicates of blood from several donors. Using immunoSEQ multiplex PCR, the repertoire was profiled, and TCRdb retains in-frame clones only, with some absent. Among tens of thousands of clones listed, 93% were seen once. Germline assignment: CDR1 SQVTM and CDR2 ANQGSEA. Losses at the gene ends were 6 bases for V and 2 bases for J; bases not matched to a gene: 16. This CDR3 has 16 amino acids. This chain links TRBV29-1 with TRBJ2-7; 7 bases fit TRBD1. The sequencing input was T cells isolated from PBMCs. The TCR sequence derives from a human donor in good health. The chain's CDR3 is CSVKVDRSFLTYEQYF. CDR3 nucleotide sequence: TGCAGCGTCAAGGTGGACAGGTCCTTCTTGACCTACGAGCAGTACTTC.